This T cell receptor (beta chain) was recorded in a study of blood T cells in healthy people across ages. Study findings and constraints: Higher diversity, along with more naive CD4+ cells, distinguished long-lived donors from aged donors. Per million T cells, the diversity of TCR beta decreased roughly linearly as age advanced.

To note about this clonotype: Its cognate antigen is unknown. Being one base from a much bigger clone, this may be a read error.

This CDR3 is 16 amino acids long. CDR1 and CDR2 from the germline V gene are LGHNA and YNFKEQ. For the second PCR, which ran for roughly 6 to 11 cycles, a sample-barcoded 5' primer and a J-beta primer mix were used. Each CDR3 protein gets one entry after TCRdb re-called the 5' RACE reads with MiXCR. The sample contains hundreds of thousands of distinct CDR3 sequences, approximately 52% of which appear only once. This sequence was found in a woman older than 75 in good health. The chain is built from TRBV4-2 and TRBJ2-1, with D perhaps matching TRBD1 or TRBD2 (6 bases each). The sequencing input was blood. As DNA, the CDR3 is TGTGCCAGCAGCCAAGAGACGGCTAGCGCACAGGGTGAGCAGGTCTTC. Residues: CASSQETASAQGEQVF.